This TCR beta chain derives from a study of blood T cell repertoires in COVID-19. Libraries were prepared by immunoSEQ multiplex PCR; TCRdb keeps only in-frame clonotypes and omits some of them. The table has fewer than 350,000 clones, about 85% seen once. CDR1 is SEHNR, CDR2 FQNEAQ, per germline (reference sequence). This CDR3 has 15 residues. V dropped 5 bases and J dropped 7 bases, with 20 bases sitting between them. The chain joins TRBV7-9 to TRBJ1-1; no clear D. Sequencing was done on a sample of peripheral blood. The sequence came from a woman in her 50s with active or convalescent COVID-19. The CDR3 DNA follows: TGTGCCAGCAGCGCCCATCCCGGTGGAGGGAGTGAAGCTTTCTTT. This codes for CASSAHPGGGSEAFF.